This passage covers 21 T cell receptor beta chains from one sample sequenced in a study of cytomegalovirus exposure and HLA in healthy donors. A multiplex PCR was run with 60 Vbeta primers and 13 Jbeta primers. TCRdb keeps only in-frame clones here, not all; method: immunoSEQ multiplex PCR. The sample contains 110,000 to 150,000 clones, about 80% of which appear only once. Sequenced material: PBMCs. All receptors derive from a woman in her 30s in good health and CMV-seronegative.

J is TRBJ1-3 and V is TRBV5-1; D gene uncertain. CDR1 SGHRS and CDR2 YFSETQ come from the germline V gene. V lost 0 bases and J lost 2, with 9 bases in between. This CDR3 is built from 15 residues. The chain's CDR3 is CASSLGGGPGNTIYF. CDR3 nucleotides: TGCGCCAGCAGCTTGGGGGGAGGCCCTGGAAACACCATATATTTT.

A few counts support this clone. V is TRBV4-2 and J is TRBJ1-1; D is unclear. The germline CDR1 and CDR2 sequences are LGHNA and YNFKEQ. This CDR3 region has 16 residues. V was shortened by 1 base and J by 0 bases, with 12 bases between the two germline ends. The chain's CDR3 is CASSQGADEMNTEAFF. CDR3 DNA sequence: TGTGCCAGCAGCCAAGGGGCAGACGAGATGAACACTGAAGCTTTCTTT.

This clone showed up just a few times. This rearrangement joins TRBV7-9 to TRBJ1-6, with 8 bases fitting TRBD1. CDR3 length equals 14 residues. Germline V gene sequence: CDR1 SEHNR, CDR2 FQNEAQ (reference sequence). Losses at the gene ends were 3 bases for V and 10 bases for J; bases not matched to a gene: 5. DNA of the CDR3: TGTGCCAGCAGCTTTGGGACAGGATCATCACCCCTCCACTTT. It specifies CASSFGTGSSPLHF.

As for this clone: Different DNA sequences within this sample yield the same CDR3. This chain links TRBV2 with TRBJ2-5; 15 bases map to TRBD2. The CDR3 is made up of 18 amino acids. Germline loops: CDR1 SNHLY, CDR2 FYNNEI. V lost 1 base to trimming and J lost 5 bases; unmatched junction nucleotides: 8. This CDR3 is CASSEGGLAGGRGETQYF. The CDR3, as DNA: TGTGCCAGCAGTGAAGGGGGACTAGCGGGGGGCCGCGGGGAGACCCAGTACTTC.

The gene calls are TRBV5-4 and TRBJ1-1, with 9 bases identical to TRBD1. The CDR3 totals 14 residues. Per the germline V gene, CDR1 is SGHNT and CDR2 is YYREEE (reference sequence). Trimming removed 2 bases from V and 4 bases from J; junction bases left unmatched: 3. The CDR3 region is CASSLQGARTEAFF. Written as DNA, the CDR3 is TGTGCCAGCAGCTTACAGGGGGCGCGCACTGAAGCTTTCTTT.

The chain recombines TRBV5-1 with TRBJ1-4, with D possibly being TRBD1 (5 bases). The V gene's germline CDR1 is SGHRS and CDR2 YFSETQ. Trimming left V 3 bases short and J 11 bases short, with 14 bases between. This CDR3 has 13 residues. This chain's CDR3 is CASSSSGDEKLFF. CDR3 bases: TGCGCCAGCAGCTCATCGGGGGACGAGAAACTGTTTTTT.

The gene calls are TRBV6-5 and TRBJ2-7, with a possible D match to TRBD1 (5 bases). In germline, CDR1 is MNHEY, CDR2 SVGAGI. This CDR3 contains 13 residues. V lost 6 bases, J lost 3 bases, and 12 bases lay in between. The CDR3, as DNA: TGTGCCAGCAGCCCCGGACATCTCTACGAGCAGTACTTC. Translated, it gives CASSPGHLYEQYF.

The V and J genes are TRBV11-2 and TRBJ1-5; 7 nucleotides align to TRBD1. V gave up 0 bases and J gave up 4 bases; unmatched junction bases: 3. This CDR3 region has 15 residues. CDR1 is SGHAT and CDR2 is FQNNGV in the germline V gene. The DNA for the CDR3 is TGTGCCAGCAGCTTAGACGGACAGGAGAATCAGCCCCAGCATTTT. It specifies CASSLDGQENQPQHF.

The genes are TRBV5-4 and TRBJ2-7, with D hard to call. The CDR3 totals 14 residues. Deletions cut 3 bases from V and 6 bases from J, with 16 bases between. The germline gives CDR1 SGHNT, CDR2 YYREEE (reference sequence). The CDR3 protein is CASSYLEPEVEQYF. CDR3 bases: TGTGCCAGCAGCTACTTGGAACCTGAGGTCGAGCAGTACTTC.

The chain links TRBV4-2 to TRBJ2-7, with 10 positions matching TRBD1. With 0 bases clipped from V and 6 bases from J, the junction kept 11 bases outside the gene matches. This CDR3 is built from 17 residues. In germline, CDR1 is LGHNA, CDR2 YNFKEQ. CDR3 DNA: TGTGCCAGCAGCCAAGATGGGGACAGGGGACCTAGTGGCGAGCAGTACTTC. Translated, it gives CASSQDGDRGPSGEQYF.

This clone appeared a few times. V gene TRBV5-5 combines with J gene TRBJ2-7; the match to TRBD1 covers 8 bases. CDR1 and CDR2 from the germline V gene are SGHKS and YYEKEE (reference sequence). V lost 2 bases, J lost 11 bases, and 6 bases stayed unmatched. This CDR3 has 12 amino acids. The CDR3 nucleotides are TGTGCCAGCAGCTTAGGACAGGGAATAAAGTACTTC. As protein: CASSLGQGIKYF.

The J gene is TRBJ2-6, the V gene TRBV29-1; tentative D call: TRBD1 (5 bases). The CDR3 length is 14 residues. Trimming stripped 6 bases from V and 1 base from J, with 10 bases between. From germline, CDR1 is SQVTM and CDR2 ANQGSEA. The CDR3 here is CSVDSVSGANVLTF. The CDR3 DNA follows: TGCAGCGTCGACAGCGTATCTGGGGCCAACGTCCTGACTTTC.

The gene calls are TRBV4-1 and TRBJ2-7; the D gene is possibly TRBD1 (6 bases). V lost 3 bases and J 5 bases, leaving 8 bases between the germline ends. Per the germline V gene, CDR1 is MGHRA and CDR2 is YSYEKL. This CDR3 has 12 residues. CDR3: CASSQAGDEQYF. DNA of the CDR3: TGCGCCAGCAGCCAGGCAGGGGACGAGCAGTACTTC.

The rearrangement links TRBV30 to TRBJ1-6; TRBD1 agrees at 9 bases. In germline, CDR1 is GTSNPN, CDR2 SVGIG (reference sequence). The J segment lost 7 bases and the V segment lost 4 bases, leaving 5 bases of the junction unmatched. The CDR3 loop spans 14 amino acids. CDR3 DNA sequence: TGTGCCTGGACGGGACAGGGAAAGAATTCACCCCTCCACTTT. It is translated as CAWTGQGKNSPLHF.

The chain couples TRBV7-2 to TRBJ2-3; 7 positions agree with TRBD2. From germline, CDR1 is SGHTA and CDR2 FQGNSA. V shed 0 bases, J shed 4 bases, and the junction held 7 bases outside the gene matches. This CDR3 contains 16 residues. The CDR3 protein is CASSLAAAGVADTQYF. The CDR3, as DNA: TGTGCCAGCAGCTTAGCGGCGGCGGGGGTCGCAGATACGCAGTATTTT.

This chain joins TRBV29-1 and TRBJ1-2; TRBD1 is a possible D gene (6 bases). This CDR3 comprises 13 residues. The germline gives CDR1 SQVTM, CDR2 ANQGSEA. Trimming removed 3 bases from V and 4 bases from J, with 12 bases in between. CDR3 sequence: CSVERQGSYGYTF. CDR3 nucleotides: TGCAGCGTTGAGAGGCAGGGGAGCTATGGCTACACCTTC.

V usage is TRBV18 and J usage is TRBJ2-7, with 8 bases identical to TRBD1. The CDR3 covers 16 residues. Looked up from germline, CDR1 is KGHSH and CDR2 is LQKENI. Trimming cost V 2 bases and J 1 base; bases outside gene matches: 7. This CDR3 reads CASSPKTQGESYEQYF. The CDR3 DNA reads TGTGCCAGCTCACCAAAAACACAGGGGGAATCCTACGAGCAGTACTTC.

The chain has TRBV5-1 and TRBJ2-7, with TRBD1 matching 8 bases. Germline CDR1 is SGHRS and CDR2 is YFSETQ. The CDR3 contains 15 residues. V gave up 2 bases and J gave up 2 bases; unmatched junction bases: 6. Here the CDR3 reads CASSLQGGLAYEQYF. CDR3 nucleotides: TGCGCCAGCAGCTTACAGGGGGGCCTCGCCTACGAGCAGTACTTC. Using reference TRBV5-1 and TRBJ2-7 for the parts outside the CDR3, the full variable domain is KAGVTQTPRYLIKTRGQQVTLSCSPISGHRSVSWYQQTPGQGLQFLFEYFSETQRNKGNFPGRFSGRQFSNSRSEMNVSTLELGDSALYLCASSLQGGLAYEQYFGPGTRLTVT.

The CDR3 DNA follows: TGTGCCAGCAGCTTCCCCAAGGGGGGGGTCAACTATGGCTACACCTTC. Translating it yields CASSFPKGGVNYGYTF. The rearrangement joins TRBV11-2 to TRBJ1-2; D possibly corresponds to TRBD1 (6 bases). Germline V gene lookup returns CDR1 SGHAT and CDR2 FQNNGV. V dropped 3 bases and J dropped 2 bases, with 16 bases sitting between them. The CDR3 runs 16 residues.

About this clone itself: The junction and the germline gene differ at one end; a read error may be behind it. The chain couples TRBV5-6 to TRBJ1-1; D is perhaps TRBD1 (6 bases). The germline CDR1 and CDR2 sequences are SGHDT and YYEEEE. The CDR3 contains 16 residues. The CDR3 loop is CASNLGRTGGRTEAFF. The CDR3 bases are TGTGCCAGCAACTTGGGGAGAACTGGGGGCAGGACTGAAGCTTTCTTT.

The chain uses TRBV6-6 and TRBJ2-2, with unresolved D. The CDR3 is made up of 13 amino acids. Germline CDR1 MNHNY, CDR2 SVGAGI (reference sequence). The germline V and J ends were trimmed by 11 bases and 1 base, with 11 bases remaining between them. The CDR3 DNA is TGTGCCGGCGCCCAGCGGAACACCGGGGAGCTGTTTTTT. This codes for CAGAQRNTGELFF.